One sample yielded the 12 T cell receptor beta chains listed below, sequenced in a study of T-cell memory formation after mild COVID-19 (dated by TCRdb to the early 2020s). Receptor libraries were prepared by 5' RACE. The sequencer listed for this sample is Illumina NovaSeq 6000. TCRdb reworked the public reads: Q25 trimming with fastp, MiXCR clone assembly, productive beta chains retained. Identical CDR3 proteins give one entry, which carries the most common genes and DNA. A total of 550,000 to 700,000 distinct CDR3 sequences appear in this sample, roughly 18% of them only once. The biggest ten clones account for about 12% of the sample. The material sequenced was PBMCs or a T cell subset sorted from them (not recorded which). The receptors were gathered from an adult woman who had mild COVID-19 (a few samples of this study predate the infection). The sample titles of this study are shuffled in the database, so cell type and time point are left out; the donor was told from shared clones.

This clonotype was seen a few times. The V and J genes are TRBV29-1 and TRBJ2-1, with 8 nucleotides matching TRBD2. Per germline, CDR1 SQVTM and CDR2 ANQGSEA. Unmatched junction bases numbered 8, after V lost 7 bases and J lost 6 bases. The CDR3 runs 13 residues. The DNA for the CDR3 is TGCAGCGGAGGGACTAGGGACCGCAATGAGCAGTTCTTC. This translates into CSGGTRDRNEQFF.

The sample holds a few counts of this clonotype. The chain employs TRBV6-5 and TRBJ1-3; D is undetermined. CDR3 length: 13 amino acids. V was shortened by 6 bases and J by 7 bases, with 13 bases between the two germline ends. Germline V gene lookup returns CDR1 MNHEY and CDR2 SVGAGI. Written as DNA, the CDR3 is TGTGCCAGCAGGTTGCTAGAAGGGAACACCATATATTTT. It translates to CASRLLEGNTIYF.

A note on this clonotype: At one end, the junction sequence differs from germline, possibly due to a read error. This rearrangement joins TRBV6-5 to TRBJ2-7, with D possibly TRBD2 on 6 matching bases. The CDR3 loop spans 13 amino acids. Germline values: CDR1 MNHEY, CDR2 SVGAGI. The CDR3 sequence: CASSYFGGYGQYF. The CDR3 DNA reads TGTGCCAGCAGTTACTTCGGAGGGTACGGGCAGTACTTC.

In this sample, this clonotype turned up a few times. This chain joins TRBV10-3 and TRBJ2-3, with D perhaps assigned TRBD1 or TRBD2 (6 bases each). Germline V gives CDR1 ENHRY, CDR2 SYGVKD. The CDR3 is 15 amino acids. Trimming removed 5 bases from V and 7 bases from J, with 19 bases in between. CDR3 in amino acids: CAISTDRSGGNTQYF. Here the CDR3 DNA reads TGTGCCATCAGTACCGACAGGTCCGGAGGGAATACGCAGTATTTT.

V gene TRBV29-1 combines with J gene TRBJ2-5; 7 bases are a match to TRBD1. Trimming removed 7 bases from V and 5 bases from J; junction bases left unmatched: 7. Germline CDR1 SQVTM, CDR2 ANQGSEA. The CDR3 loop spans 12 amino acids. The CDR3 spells CSGLTGRETQYF. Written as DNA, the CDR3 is TGCAGCGGCCTGACAGGGCGGGAGACCCAGTACTTC.

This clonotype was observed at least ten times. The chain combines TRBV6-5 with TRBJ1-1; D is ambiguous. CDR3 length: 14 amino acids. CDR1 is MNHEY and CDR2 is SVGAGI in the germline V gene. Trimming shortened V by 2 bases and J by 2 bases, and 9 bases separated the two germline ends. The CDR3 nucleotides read TGTGCCAGCAGTTACCAGGAGCTAAACACTGAAGCTTTCTTT. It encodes CASSYQELNTEAFF.

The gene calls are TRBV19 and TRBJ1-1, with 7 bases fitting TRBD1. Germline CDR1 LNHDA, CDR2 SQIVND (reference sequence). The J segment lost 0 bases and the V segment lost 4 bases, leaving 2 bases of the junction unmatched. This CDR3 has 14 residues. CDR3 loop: CASSTGQVNTEAFF. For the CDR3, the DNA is TGTGCCAGTAGTACAGGACAGGTGAACACTGAAGCTTTCTTT.

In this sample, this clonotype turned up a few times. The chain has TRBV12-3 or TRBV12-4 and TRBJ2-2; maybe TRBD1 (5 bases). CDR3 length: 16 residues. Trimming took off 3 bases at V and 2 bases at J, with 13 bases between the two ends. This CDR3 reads CASSFQDQGNTGELFF. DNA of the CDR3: TGTGCCAGCAGTTTTCAGGACCAGGGCAACACCGGGGAGCTGTTTTTT.

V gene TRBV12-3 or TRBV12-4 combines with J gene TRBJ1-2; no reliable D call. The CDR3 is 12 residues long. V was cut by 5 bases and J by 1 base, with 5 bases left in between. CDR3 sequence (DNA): TGTGCCAGCAGTCTGTTTAACTATGGCTACACCTTC. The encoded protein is CASSLFNYGYTF.

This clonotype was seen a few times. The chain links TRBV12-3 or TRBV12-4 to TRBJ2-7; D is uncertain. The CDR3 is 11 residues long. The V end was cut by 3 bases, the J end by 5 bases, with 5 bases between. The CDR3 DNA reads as TGTGCCAGCAGTTTCATCCACGAGCAGTACTTC. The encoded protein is CASSFIHEQYF.

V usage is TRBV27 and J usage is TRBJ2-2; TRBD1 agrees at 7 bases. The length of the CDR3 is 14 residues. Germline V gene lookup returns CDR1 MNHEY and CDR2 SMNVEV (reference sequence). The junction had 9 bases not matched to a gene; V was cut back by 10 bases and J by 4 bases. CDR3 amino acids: CATSQTGSTGELFF. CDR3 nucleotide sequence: TGTGCCACCTCACAGACAGGGTCCACCGGGGAGCTGTTTTTT.

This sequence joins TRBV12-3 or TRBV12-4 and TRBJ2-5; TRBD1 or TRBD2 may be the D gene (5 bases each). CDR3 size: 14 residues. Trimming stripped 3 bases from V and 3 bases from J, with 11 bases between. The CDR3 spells CASSFSRDEETQYF. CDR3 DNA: TGTGCCAGCAGTTTTTCCAGGGACGAAGAGACCCAGTACTTC.